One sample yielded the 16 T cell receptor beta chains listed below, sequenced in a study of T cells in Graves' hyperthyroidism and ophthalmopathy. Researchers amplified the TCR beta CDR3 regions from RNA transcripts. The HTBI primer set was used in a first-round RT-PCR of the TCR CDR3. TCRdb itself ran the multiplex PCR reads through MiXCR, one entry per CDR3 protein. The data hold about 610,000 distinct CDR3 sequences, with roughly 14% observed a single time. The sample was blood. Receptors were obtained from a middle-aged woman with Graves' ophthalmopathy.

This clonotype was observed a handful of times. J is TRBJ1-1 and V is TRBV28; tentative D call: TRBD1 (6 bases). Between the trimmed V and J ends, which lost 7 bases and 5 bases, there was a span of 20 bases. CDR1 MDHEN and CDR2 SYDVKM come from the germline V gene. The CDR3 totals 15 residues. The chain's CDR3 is CASNKPLGGHTEAFF. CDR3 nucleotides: TGTGCCAGCAATAAGCCGTTAGGGGGTCATACTGAAGCTTTCTTT.

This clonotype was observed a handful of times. CDR3 loop: CASSLTGNYNSPLHF. The CDR3 DNA reads as TGTGCCAGCAGTTTAACAGGGAACTATAATTCACCCCTCCACTTT. The rearrangement links TRBV28 to TRBJ1-6, with D maybe TRBD1 (6 bases). The V and J ends lost 2 bases and 3 bases respectively, with 8 bases between them. This CDR3 has 15 residues. Looked up from germline, CDR1 is MDHEN and CDR2 is SYDVKM.

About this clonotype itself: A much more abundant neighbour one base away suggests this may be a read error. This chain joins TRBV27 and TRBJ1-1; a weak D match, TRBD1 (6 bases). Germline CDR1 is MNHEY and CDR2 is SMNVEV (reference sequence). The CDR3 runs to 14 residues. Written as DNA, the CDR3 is TGTGCCAGCATTCTCCGGGGAGGGGACACTGAAGCTTCCTTT. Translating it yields CASILRGGDTEASF.

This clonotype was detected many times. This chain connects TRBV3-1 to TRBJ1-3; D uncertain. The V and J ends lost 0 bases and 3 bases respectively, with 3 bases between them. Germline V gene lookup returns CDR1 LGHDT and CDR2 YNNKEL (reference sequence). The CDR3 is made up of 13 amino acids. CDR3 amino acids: CASSQDNGNTIYF. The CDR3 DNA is TGTGCCAGCAGCCAAGATAATGGAAACACCATATATTTT.

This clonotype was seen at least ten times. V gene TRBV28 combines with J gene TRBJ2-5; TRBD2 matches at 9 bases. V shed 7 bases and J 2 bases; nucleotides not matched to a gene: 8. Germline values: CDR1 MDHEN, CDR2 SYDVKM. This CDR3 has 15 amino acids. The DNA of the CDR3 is TGTGCCAGCAACACTTGGACTAGCGATCAAGAGACCCAGTACTTC. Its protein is CASNTWTSDQETQYF.

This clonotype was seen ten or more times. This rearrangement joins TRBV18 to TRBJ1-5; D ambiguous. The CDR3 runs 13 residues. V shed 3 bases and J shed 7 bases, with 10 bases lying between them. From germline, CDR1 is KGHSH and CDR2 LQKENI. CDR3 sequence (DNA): TGTGCCAGCTCACCCACGGAGGAACAGCCCCAGCATTTT. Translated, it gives CASSPTEEQPQHF.

CDR3 sequence (DNA): TGTGCCTGGAGTTTGGGGAACACAGATACGCAGTATTTT. Translated, it gives CAWSLGNTDTQYF. The chain employs TRBV30 and TRBJ2-3; D is undetermined. The CDR3 runs to 13 residues. Germline lookup yields CDR1 GTSNPN and CDR2 SVGIG (reference sequence). The V gene lost 2 bases and the J gene lost 2 bases, with 8 bases spanning the gap.

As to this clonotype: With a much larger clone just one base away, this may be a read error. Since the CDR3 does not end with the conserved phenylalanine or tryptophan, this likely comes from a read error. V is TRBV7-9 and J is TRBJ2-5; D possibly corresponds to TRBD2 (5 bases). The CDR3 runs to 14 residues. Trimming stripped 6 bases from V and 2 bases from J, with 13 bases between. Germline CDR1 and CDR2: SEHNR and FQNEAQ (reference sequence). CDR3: CASSSEAPQETQYL. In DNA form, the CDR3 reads TGTGCCAGCAGTTCGGAGGCCCCTCAAGAGACCCAGTACCTC.

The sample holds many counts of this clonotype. DNA of the CDR3: TGTGCCAGCCACCGCGCTTTTCAGCCCCAGCATTTT. This gives the protein CASHRAFQPQHF. The chain couples TRBV28 to TRBJ1-5; D not certain. This CDR3 spans 12 amino acids. CDR1 MDHEN and CDR2 SYDVKM come from the germline V gene. V was clipped by 8 bases and J by 6 bases, with 11 bases between them.

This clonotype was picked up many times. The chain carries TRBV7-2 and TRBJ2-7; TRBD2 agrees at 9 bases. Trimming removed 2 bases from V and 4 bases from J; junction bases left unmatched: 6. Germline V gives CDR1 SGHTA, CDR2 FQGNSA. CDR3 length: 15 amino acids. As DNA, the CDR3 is TGTGCCAGCAGCTTATCCCCAGCGGGAGGATACGAGCAGTACTTC. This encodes CASSLSPAGGYEQYF.

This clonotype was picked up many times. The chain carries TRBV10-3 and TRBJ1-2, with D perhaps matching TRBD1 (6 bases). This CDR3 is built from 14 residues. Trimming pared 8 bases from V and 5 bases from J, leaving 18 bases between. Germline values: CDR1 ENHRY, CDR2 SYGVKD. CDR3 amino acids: CAIRWTDHGYGYTF. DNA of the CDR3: TGTGCCATCCGTTGGACAGACCATGGATATGGCTACACCTTC.

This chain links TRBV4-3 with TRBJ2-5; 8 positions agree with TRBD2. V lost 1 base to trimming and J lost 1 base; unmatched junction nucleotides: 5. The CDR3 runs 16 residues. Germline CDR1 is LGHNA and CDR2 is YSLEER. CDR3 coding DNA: TGCGCCAGCAGCCAAGTATTAGCGGGGATCCAAGAGACCCAGTACTTC. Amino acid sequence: CASSQVLAGIQETQYF.

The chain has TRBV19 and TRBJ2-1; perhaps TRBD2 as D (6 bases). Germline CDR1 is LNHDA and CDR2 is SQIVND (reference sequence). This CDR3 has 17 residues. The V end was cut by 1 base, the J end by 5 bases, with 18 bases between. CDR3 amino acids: CASSIVRSSGGNNEQFF. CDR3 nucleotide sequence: TGTGCCAGTAGTATAGTTCGGAGTAGCGGAGGCAACAATGAGCAGTTCTTC. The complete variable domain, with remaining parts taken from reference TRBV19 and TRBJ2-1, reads DGGITQSPKYLFRKEGQNVTLSCEQNLNHDAMYWYRQDPGQGLRLIYYSQIVNDFQKGDIAEGYSVSREKKESFPLTVTSAQKNPTAFYLCASSIVRSSGGNNEQFFGPGTRLTVL.

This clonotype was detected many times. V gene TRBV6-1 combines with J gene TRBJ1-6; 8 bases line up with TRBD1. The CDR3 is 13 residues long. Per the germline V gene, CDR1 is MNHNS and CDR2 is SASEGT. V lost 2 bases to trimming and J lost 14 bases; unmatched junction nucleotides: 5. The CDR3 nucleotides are TGTGCCAGCAGTGAACTACCGACAGGGGCCCTCCACTTT. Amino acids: CASSELPTGALHF.

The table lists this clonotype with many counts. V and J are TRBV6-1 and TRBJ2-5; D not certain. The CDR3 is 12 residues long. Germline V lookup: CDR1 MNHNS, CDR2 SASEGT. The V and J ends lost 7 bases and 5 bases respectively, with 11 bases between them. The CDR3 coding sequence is TGTGCCAGCACGGCTCATTGGGAGACCCAGTACTTC. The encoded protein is CASTAHWETQYF.

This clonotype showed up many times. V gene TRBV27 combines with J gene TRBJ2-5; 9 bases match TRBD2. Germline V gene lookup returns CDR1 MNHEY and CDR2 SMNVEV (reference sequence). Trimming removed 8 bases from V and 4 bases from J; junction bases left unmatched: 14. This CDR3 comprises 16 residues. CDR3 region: CASSSLLREGGETQYF. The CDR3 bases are TGTGCCAGCTCGTCCCTTTTGCGGGAGGGAGGAGAGACCCAGTACTTC.